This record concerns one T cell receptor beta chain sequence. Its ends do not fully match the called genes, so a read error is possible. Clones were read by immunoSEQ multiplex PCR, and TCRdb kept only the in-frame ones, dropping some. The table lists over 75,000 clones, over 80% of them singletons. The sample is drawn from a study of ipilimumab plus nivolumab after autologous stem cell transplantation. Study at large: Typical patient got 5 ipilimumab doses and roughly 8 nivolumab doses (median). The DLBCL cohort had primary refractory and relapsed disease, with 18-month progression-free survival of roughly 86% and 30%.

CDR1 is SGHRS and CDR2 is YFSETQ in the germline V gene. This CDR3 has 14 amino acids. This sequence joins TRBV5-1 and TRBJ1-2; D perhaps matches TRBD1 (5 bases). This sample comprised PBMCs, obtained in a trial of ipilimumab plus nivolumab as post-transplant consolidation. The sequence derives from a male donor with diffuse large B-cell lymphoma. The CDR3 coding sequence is TGTGCCAGCAGCTTGGTTGGGGGGAACTATGGCTACACCTTC. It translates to CASSLVGGNYGYTF.